These 22 T cell receptor beta chains share one sample of origin, sequenced in a study of blood T cell repertoires in COVID-19. Only in-frame clones appear in the TCRdb table, and some are missing; sequencing was by immunoSEQ multiplex PCR. The sample records around 35,000 clones, approximately 91% being singletons. Sequenced material: peripheral blood. The receptors here all came from a human donor in a cohort sampled during active COVID-19.

V gene TRBV15 combines with J gene TRBJ2-1, with D perhaps TRBD1 (5 bases). The CDR3 runs 13 residues. CDR1 LNHNV and CDR2 YYDKDF come from the germline V gene (reference sequence). V shed 0 bases and J shed 10 bases, with 10 bases lying between them. The DNA of the CDR3 is TGTGCCACCAGCAGAGAGGTGGGGCGGGAGCAGTTCTTC. Translating gives CATSREVGREQFF.

This clone showed up just once. V is TRBV2 and J is TRBJ2-5, with TRBD2 matching over 7 bases. Unmatched junction bases numbered 6, after V lost 4 bases and J lost 1 base. The germline CDR1 and CDR2 sequences are SNHLY and FYNNEI. This CDR3 spans 15 amino acids. DNA of the CDR3: TGTGCCAGCAGTGGGACGGGAGGTCGCCAAGAGACCCAGTACTTC. Its translation: CASSGTGGRQETQYF.

V usage is TRBV2 and J usage is TRBJ1-4, with a tentative D call TRBD1 (5 bases). With 5 bases removed from V and 0 bases from J, the gap between germline ends came to 10 bases. Per the germline V gene, CDR1 is SNHLY and CDR2 is FYNNEI. The CDR3 runs 15 residues. CDR3 in DNA: TGTGCCAGCAGTCCGCCGGGGGCAACTAATGAAAAACTGTTTTTT. Its protein product is CASSPPGATNEKLFF.

V gene TRBV6-5 combines with J gene TRBJ1-6; no clear D gene. Germline V CDR1 and CDR2: MNHEY, SVGAGI. With 0 bases removed from V and 2 bases from J, the gap between germline ends came to 8 bases. CDR3 length: 16 residues. The CDR3 spells CASSYSWTAYNSPLHF. CDR3 nucleotides: TGTGCCAGCAGTTACTCGTGGACTGCCTATAATTCACCCCTCCACTTT.

The V gene is TRBV6-5, the J gene TRBJ1-2, with D tentatively TRBD1 (6 bases). Germline values: CDR1 MNHEY, CDR2 SVGAGI. The V and J ends lost 6 bases and 5 bases respectively, with 10 bases between them. The CDR3 spans 12 residues. The CDR3, as DNA: TGTGCCAGCAGGGTAGGGGGATATGGCTACACCTTC. This gives the protein CASRVGGYGYTF.

This chain connects TRBV6-5 to TRBJ1-5, with D hard to call. The CDR3 loop spans 15 amino acids. With 0 bases removed from V and 0 bases from J, the gap between germline ends came to 6 bases. Germline V gene data show CDR1 as MNHEY and CDR2 as SVGAGI. The CDR3 is CASSYSGISNQPQHF. CDR3 sequence (DNA): TGTGCCAGCAGTTACTCCGGGATTAGCAATCAGCCCCAGCATTTT.

V is TRBV7-2 and J is TRBJ2-2, with TRBD2 as a possible D gene (6 bases). This CDR3 is built from 17 residues. Germline CDR1 is SGHTA and CDR2 is FQGNSA. Trimming pared 1 base from V and 1 base from J, leaving 13 bases between. CDR3 DNA sequence: TGTGCCAGCAGCTTAGAGGTAGCGGTGCTGAACACCGGGGAGCTGTTTTTT. This codes for CASSLEVAVLNTGELFF. Variable domain in full (rest from reference TRBV7-2 and TRBJ2-2): GAGVSQSPSNKVTEKGKDVELRCDPISGHTALYWYRQSLGQGLEFLIYFQGNSAPDKSGLPSDRFSAERTGGSVSTLTIQRTQQEDSAVYLCASSLEVAVLNTGELFFGEGSRLTVL.

The J gene is TRBJ2-7, the V gene TRBV7-9; 9 positions match TRBD2. V was clipped by 5 bases and J by 0 bases; unmatched bases: 2. CDR3 size: 14 residues. Germline CDR1 and CDR2: SEHNR and FQNEAQ (reference sequence). The CDR3 DNA reads as TGTGCCAGCAGCGGGACTAGCAGCTCCTACGAGCAGTACTTC. Encoded protein: CASSGTSSSYEQYF.

The chain recombines TRBV20-1 with TRBJ1-1; perhaps TRBD1 as D (5 bases). Germline V gene data show CDR1 as DFQATT and CDR2 as SNEGSKA (reference sequence). V was cut by 3 bases and J by 0 bases, with 11 bases left in between. The CDR3 has 14 residues. Here the CDR3 reads CSASWGRMNTEAFF. CDR3 coding DNA: TGCAGTGCTAGTTGGGGCAGAATGAACACTGAAGCTTTCTTT.

This CDR3 is CASSLASLDEKLFF. CDR3 bases: TGTGCCAGCAGCTTAGCCAGTTTGGATGAAAAACTGTTTTTT. The chain uses TRBV7-9 and TRBJ1-4; D remains ambiguous. The germline gives CDR1 SEHNR, CDR2 FQNEAQ (reference sequence). V dropped 0 bases and J dropped 6 bases, with 8 bases sitting between them. The CDR3 is 14 residues long.

This chain connects TRBV21-1 to TRBJ2-7; whether TRBD2, the table's D call, matches the DNA was not checked. TRBV21-1 is marked as a pseudogene. This CDR3 is 17 amino acids long. Here the CDR3 DNA reads TGTGCCAGCAGCAATCCTCTTGGGGGGGGTAGCTCCTACGAGCAGTACTTC. Translated, it gives CASSNPLGGGSSYEQYF.

The CDR3 loop reads CASSSLDGRSTDTQYF. In DNA form, the CDR3 reads TGTGCCAGCAGCTCCCTGGACGGGAGGTCCACAGATACGCAGTATTTT. This chain links TRBV7-2 with TRBJ2-3; 7 bases agree with TRBD2. The germline gives CDR1 SGHTA, CDR2 FQGNSA. This CDR3 is built from 16 residues. V shed 4 bases and J 2 bases; nucleotides not matched to a gene: 9.

This clone was counted a few times. Its ends do not fully match the called genes, so a read error is possible. The chain is built from TRBV10-2 and TRBJ2-3, with D hard to call. This CDR3 contains 15 residues. The V gene's germline CDR1 is WSHSY and CDR2 SAAADI. The CDR3 DNA follows: TGCGCCAGCACTGAGTCACCGGTTAGCACAGATACGCAGTATTTT. It is translated as CASTESPVSTDTQYF.

J is TRBJ1-6 and V is TRBV6-5; perhaps TRBD1 as D (5 bases). Trimming took off 6 bases at V and 10 bases at J, with 19 bases between the two ends. CDR1 MNHEY and CDR2 SVGAGI come from the germline V gene. This CDR3 spans 15 amino acids. CDR3 residues: CASRPRQSQRSPLHF. In nucleotides, the CDR3 is TGTGCCAGCAGACCCCGACAGTCCCAGAGGTCACCCCTCCACTTT.

The chain carries TRBV19 and TRBJ1-1; a weak D match, TRBD1 (5 bases). Germline-derived CDR1 and CDR2 are LNHDA and SQIVND (reference sequence). Deletions cut 7 bases from V and 1 base from J, with 13 bases between. The CDR3 is 14 residues long. CDR3 residues: CASTYNGANTEAFF. The CDR3 nucleotides read TGTGCCAGTACCTATAATGGGGCGAACACTGAAGCTTTCTTT. Full variable domain (rest looked up from reference TRBV19 and TRBJ1-1): DGGITQSPKYLFRKEGQNVTLSCEQNLNHDAMYWYRQDPGQGLRLIYYSQIVNDFQKGDIAEGYSVSREKKESFPLTVTSAQKNPTAFYLCASTYNGANTEAFFGQGTRLTVV.

The chain combines TRBV5-4 with TRBJ1-1; weak D call: TRBD1 (5 bases). Germline lookup yields CDR1 SGHNT and CDR2 YYREEE (reference sequence). V was shortened by 4 bases and J by 0 bases, with 16 bases between the two germline ends. The CDR3 loop spans 16 amino acids. The CDR3 is CASSQGLRHLNTEAFF. The CDR3, as DNA: TGTGCCAGCAGCCAGGGACTCCGACACTTGAACACTGAAGCTTTCTTT.

As DNA, the CDR3 is TGTGCCAGCAGTTTCCTACAGGACGAGCAGTACTTC. Its protein is CASSFLQDEQYF. This rearrangement joins TRBV28 to TRBJ2-7; TRBD1 is a possible D gene (5 bases). CDR3 size: 12 residues. Germline values: CDR1 MDHEN, CDR2 SYDVKM. With 3 bases removed from V and 5 bases from J, the gap between germline ends came to 8 bases.

J is TRBJ2-2 and V is TRBV2, with 7 bases matching TRBD2. The ends lost 4 bases at V and 1 base at J; junction bases unmatched: 12. Germline CDR1 SNHLY, CDR2 FYNNEI. The CDR3 extends over 18 amino acids. In DNA form, the CDR3 reads TGTGCCAGCAGTGTTATCAGGGCCGGGGGGTTGAACACCGGGGAGCTGTTTTTT. Amino acid sequence: CASSVIRAGGLNTGELFF.

This chain uses TRBV28 with TRBJ2-1; 10 bases fit TRBD2. In germline, CDR1 is MDHEN, CDR2 SYDVKM. CDR3 size: 16 residues. V lost 7 bases to trimming and J lost 8 bases; unmatched junction nucleotides: 14. Written as DNA, the CDR3 is TGTGCCAGCAACCTACTTTTAGCGGGAGGTTCGGATGAGCAGTTCTTC. Its translation: CASNLLLAGGSDEQFF.

The chain recombines TRBV5-8 with TRBJ2-3, with TRBD1 as a possible D gene (6 bases). The V end lost 2 bases, the J end lost 2 bases, and 18 bases lay between the germline ends. The CDR3 consists of 17 residues. CDR1 SGHTS and CDR2 YDEGEE come from the germline V gene. The CDR3 reads CASSFAWDTGLTDTQYF. DNA for the CDR3: TGTGCCAGCAGCTTCGCTTGGGACACGGGGCTCACAGATACGCAGTATTTT.

The V call is TRBV3-1 (or the pseudogene TRBV3-2), the J call TRBJ2-7; D possibly corresponds to TRBD1 (5 bases). V lost 4 bases and J lost 0, with 13 bases in between. The CDR3 is 15 amino acids. CDR1 LGHDT and CDR2 YNNKEL come from the germline V gene (reference sequence). Here the CDR3 DNA reads TGTGCCAGCAGCCGACAGTCCCAAAGCTCCTACGAGCAGTACTTC. It translates to CASSRQSQSSYEQYF.

V gene TRBV9 combines with J gene TRBJ1-3, with a tentative D call TRBD1 (6 bases). Germline V CDR1 and CDR2: SGDLS, YYNGEE. Trimming shortened V by 0 bases and J by 11 bases, and 12 bases separated the two germline ends. This CDR3 has 13 residues. The CDR3 region is CASSVAGTGPIYF. CDR3 coding DNA: TGTGCCAGCAGCGTAGCTGGAACAGGGCCCATATATTTT.